The clone carrying this TCR beta chain was seen only a few times. The data were taken from a study of Graves' ophthalmopathy and Graves' hyperthyroidism. The CDR3 is made up of 16 amino acids. Germline CDR1 reads MDHEN; CDR2 reads SYDVKM. Germline trimming cut 4 bases from V and 2 bases from J; bases unmatched to any gene: 7. The authors amplified TCR beta CDR3 regions from RNA transcripts. Amplification began with first-round RT-PCR using HTBI primers, then second-round multiplex PCR was performed. TCRdb analysed the multiplex PCR reads with MiXCR anew, one entry per CDR3 protein. The table includes hundreds of thousands of distinct CDR3 sequences, approximately 21% detected once.

The chain uses TRBV28 and TRBJ1-5, with 8 bases matching TRBD1. This TCR derives from a woman younger than 30 with stable Graves' hyperthyroidism. Some clones in this sample may be carry-over from other donors' samples. The sequenced sample was peripheral blood. CDR3 in DNA: TGTGCCAGCAGTTACTTACAGGGGGAAGGCAATCAGCCCCAGCATTTT. Translating it yields CASSYLQGEGNQPQHF.